This record looks at one TCR beta chain sequence and its context. Method: immunoSEQ multiplex PCR; TCRdb's copy keeps in-frame clones and lacks some. The table records tens of thousands of clones, 65% to 80% of them present only once. The sample comes from a study of OX40 agonist ivuxolimab in advanced cancers. The CDR3 runs to 14 residues. Germline loops: CDR1 SGHRS, CDR2 YFSETQ. V gave up 0 bases and J gave up 0 bases, with 6 bases separating them. Specimen: CD4+ or CD8+ T cells sorted from blood, collected in a trial of the OX40 agonist ivuxolimab. The rearrangement uses TRBV5-1 and TRBJ1-1; no firm D call. The TCR sequence derives from an adult with an advanced solid tumor such as melanoma, head and neck, liver or kidney cancer. The CDR3 DNA reads TGCGCCAGCAGCTTGGACGGTTTGAACACTGAAGCTTTCTTT. Amino acids: CASSLDGLNTEAFF.